The text below deals with one TCR beta chain. This entry comes from a study of technical replicates of blood from a handful of donors. This table comes from immunoSEQ multiplex PCR, and its TCRdb copy is limited to in-frame clones, with some not included. The sample records tens of thousands of clones, roughly nine tenths being singletons. The sequencing sample was made of T cells isolated from PBMCs. The TCR comes from a human donor in good health.

CDR3 DNA sequence: TGTGCCAGCAGTCGGACAGGAACTTATGGCTACACCTTC. As protein: CASSRTGTYGYTF. V gene TRBV28 combines with J gene TRBJ1-2; the match to TRBD1 covers 7 bases. Losses at the gene ends were 5 bases for V and 5 bases for J; bases not matched to a gene: 5. The CDR3 spans 13 residues. Germline V gene lookup returns CDR1 MDHEN and CDR2 SYDVKM.